This T cell receptor (beta chain) was obtained from a study of early T cells in non-severe SARS-CoV-2 infection. There are 14 residues in the CDR3. Unmatched junction bases numbered 7, after V lost 6 bases and J lost 6 bases. From germline, CDR1 is WSHSY and CDR2 SAAADI. cDNA molecules, individually, were tagged with unique molecular identifiers. One entry per CDR3 protein results from TCRdb running MiXCR on the 5' RACE reads. The sample consists of more than 65,000 distinct CDR3 sequences, 9.5% to 15% of them appearing once. This clonotype showed up just a few times. The chain uses TRBV10-2 and TRBJ1-2; TRBD1 matches 10 bases. This sequence was found in an adult who was a healthcare worker with PCR-confirmed SARS-CoV-2 infection or an uninfected control (not recorded which). The sample was whole blood, taken at baseline. As DNA, the CDR3 is TGCGCCAGCAGCCGGGACAGGGGTTTCGATGGCTACACCTTC. Protein: CASSRDRGFDGYTF.